This T cell receptor (beta chain) was obtained from a study of T cell responses to AZD1222 COVID-19 vaccine. General study results and limits: Only after the peak T cell response were repertoires sampled. Most donors were white British and more were female, and clonal diversity was possibly underestimated. With two AZD1222 doses given, Spike-specific TCR breadth and depth both rose. Across the whole spike, CD4 TCRs peaked at regions 160-218 and 743-854.

Trimming removed 2 bases from V and 2 bases from J, with 10 bases in between. Germline V gene sequence: CDR1 KGHSH, CDR2 LQKENI. The CDR3 spans 14 residues. Worth noting for this clone: Its antigen is not identified.

The assay was immunoSEQ multiplex PCR, and TCRdb's table has in-frame clones only and misses some. The sample yields more than 70,000 clones, over 75% seen once. The chain joins TRBV18 to TRBJ2-7, with D perhaps assigned TRBD1 or TRBD2 (5 bases each). This TCR came from an adult in good health. The sequences come from peripheral blood, collected on day 0 of MenACWY control vaccination. Here the CDR3 DNA reads TGTGCCAGCTCACCAAGGGACGAAGCCTACGAGCAGTACTTC. Its protein product is CASSPRDEAYEQYF. The full variable domain, completed using reference TRBV18 and TRBJ2-7, is NAGVMQNPRHLVRRRGQEARLRCSPMKGHSHVYWYRQLPEEGLKFMVYLQKENIIDESGMPKERFSAEFPKEGPSILRIQQVVRGDSAAYFCASSPRDEAYEQYFGPGTRLTVT.